These 14 T cell receptor beta chains came from one sample sequenced in a study of T cells in Graves' hyperthyroidism and ophthalmopathy. Using RNA transcripts as the source, TCR beta CDR3 regions were amplified. HTBI primers were used for first-round RT-PCR of the TCR CDR3. One entry per CDR3 protein, called by TCRdb with MiXCR from the multiplex PCR reads. The table has hundreds of thousands of distinct CDR3 sequences, just under 45% seen once; the top ten hold approximately 6.8%. Sample: peripheral blood or thyroid tissue (not recorded which). All receptors derive from an adult man with Graves' disease, either hyperthyroidism or ophthalmopathy (not recorded which).

Only one count was recorded for this clonotype. The rearrangement uses TRBV29-1 and TRBJ1-2; 8 positions agree with TRBD1. The CDR3 has 14 amino acids. Germline loops: CDR1 SQVTM, CDR2 ANQGSEA. V trimming: 7 bases; J trimming: 13 bases; junction bases outside the gene matches: 20. Written as DNA, the CDR3 is TGCAGCGCCGGGGAGGCAGGGGGCTATGGCTACACCACCTTC. This encodes CSAGEAGGYGYTTF.

This clonotype was detected ten times or more. The J gene is TRBJ1-2, the V gene TRBV10-3; 7 bases agree with TRBD1. Germline trimming cut 5 bases from V and 7 bases from J; bases unmatched to any gene: 7. This CDR3 has 13 residues. Germline V lookup: CDR1 ENHRY, CDR2 SYGVKD. The CDR3 loop reads CAISPGQAGGYTF. The CDR3 DNA reads as TGTGCCATCAGTCCTGGACAGGCCGGTGGCTACACCTTC.

As regards this clonotype: A much larger clone lies a single base off, so this may be a read error. As DNA, the CDR3 is TGTGCCAGCAGGGGGAGCTACAGCCTGGTCACTGAAGCTTTCTTT. This codes for CASRGSYSLVTEAFF. The chain uses TRBV2 and TRBJ1-1; D gene uncertain. CDR1 is SNHLY, CDR2 FYNNEI, per germline. The CDR3 is 15 amino acids. V was trimmed by 6 bases and J by 4 bases, leaving 18 bases between them.

The V call is TRBV7-2, the J call TRBJ2-7; D perhaps matches TRBD1 (6 bases). The CDR3 is made up of 15 amino acids. The germline V gene has CDR1 SGHTA and CDR2 FQGNSA. Trimming left V 7 bases short and J 1 base short, with 17 bases between. The CDR3 nucleotides read TGTGCCAGCACCAGTACAGGGCGCTCTTCCTACGAGCAGTACTTC. This encodes CASTSTGRSSYEQYF.

The CDR3 DNA reads TGTGCCAGCAGCCCACTCGGTGGCATGGAGCCCCAGCATTTT. Translation: CASSPLGGMEPQHF. The genes are TRBV14 and TRBJ1-5; D is unclear. The germline gives CDR1 SGHDN, CDR2 FVKESK. V was trimmed by 4 bases and J by 8 bases, leaving 15 bases between them. This CDR3 comprises 14 residues. Supplemented by reference TRBV14 and TRBJ1-5, the full variable domain reads EAGVTQFPSHSVIEKGQTVTLRCDPISGHDNLYWYRRVMGKEIKFLLHFVKESKQDESGMPNNRFLAERTGGTYSTLKVQPAELEDSGVYFCASSPLGGMEPQHFGDGTRLSIL.

The rearrangement joins TRBV7-6 to TRBJ1-1, with D unresolved. Germline V lookup: CDR1 SGHVS, CDR2 FNYEAQ. The CDR3 loop spans 13 amino acids. V was clipped by 1 base and J by 5 bases, with 8 bases between them. This chain's CDR3 is CASSLEVTTEAFF. The CDR3 DNA reads as TGTGCCAGCAGCTTAGAGGTTACGACTGAAGCTTTCTTT.

This clonotype is a singleton in its sample. The chain couples TRBV29-1 to TRBJ1-3; D ambiguous. The CDR3 sequence is 15 residues long. CDR1 SQVTM and CDR2 ANQGSEA come from the germline V gene. The ends were cut back, 6 bases at V and 4 bases at J, with 19 bases in the middle. CDR3 protein: CSVGSGVGVGNTIYF. The CDR3 nucleotides are TGCAGCGTAGGATCTGGCGTCGGAGTGGGAAACACCATATATTTT.

The V call is TRBV12-3 or TRBV12-4, the J call TRBJ2-7, with a weak D call TRBD2 (6 bases). CDR3 length: 14 residues. V was shortened by 4 bases and J by 3 bases, with 13 bases between the two germline ends. The CDR3 here is CASSSGGSVYEQYF. In nucleotides, the CDR3 is TGTGCCAGCAGTTCCGGGGGAAGTGTCTACGAGCAGTACTTC.

V and J are TRBV6-5 and TRBJ1-5, with D tentatively TRBD1 (5 bases). The germline gives CDR1 MNHEY, CDR2 SVGAGI. This CDR3 comprises 17 residues. Trimming shortened V by 4 bases and J by 0 bases, and 16 bases separated the two germline ends. CDR3 in amino acids: CASSLRLGEGSNQPQHF. The CDR3 DNA reads as TGTGCCAGCAGTTTAAGGTTGGGGGAGGGTAGCAATCAGCCCCAGCATTTT.

Only one count was recorded for this clonotype. The chain recombines TRBV10-3 with TRBJ1-6, with unresolved D. The CDR3 covers 13 residues. Germline V CDR1 and CDR2: ENHRY, SYGVKD. Trimming shortened V by 4 bases and J by 6 bases, and 7 bases separated the two germline ends. For the CDR3, the DNA is TGTGCCATCAGTGGGGTCAGTAATTCACCCCTCCACTTT. This gives the protein CAISGVSNSPLHF.

This clonotype was picked up many times. The chain employs TRBV10-3 and TRBJ1-1; the D is unclear. The CDR3 loop spans 14 amino acids. CDR1 is ENHRY and CDR2 is SYGVKD in the germline V gene. Trimming left V 6 bases short and J 0 bases short, with 11 bases between. The CDR3 DNA reads as TGTGCCATCAGGATCAATAACATGAACACTGAAGCTTTCTTT. Its protein product is CAIRINNMNTEAFF.

This clonotype was seen at least ten times. The J gene is TRBJ2-5, the V gene TRBV25-1; tentative D call: TRBD1 (6 bases). The germline gives CDR1 MGHDK, CDR2 SYGVNS. V was pared by 1 base and J by 4 bases, with 16 bases between. This CDR3 contains 16 residues. The CDR3 region is CASSESGRGHLETQYF. CDR3 coding DNA: TGTGCCAGCAGTGAATCTGGCAGGGGCCACCTAGAGACCCAGTACTTC.

The V and J genes are TRBV5-1 and TRBJ2-5; D not certain. V dropped 5 bases and J dropped 0 bases, with 14 bases sitting between them. The germline gives CDR1 SGHRS, CDR2 YFSETQ. The CDR3 sequence is 15 residues long. The CDR3 DNA reads as TGCGCCAGCAGACCCACTGACTGGTACCAAGAGACCCAGTACTTC. It yields the protein CASRPTDWYQETQYF.

This clonotype was seen a handful of times. The rearrangement links TRBV6-1 to TRBJ1-3; D call uncertain. The CDR3 covers 14 residues. The germline V gene has CDR1 MNHNS and CDR2 SASEGT. The V and J ends lost 5 bases and 3 bases respectively, with 11 bases between them. The CDR3 DNA sequence: TGTGCCAGCAGTTACTCGTCGGTTGGAAACACCATATATTTT. Residues: CASSYSSVGNTIYF.